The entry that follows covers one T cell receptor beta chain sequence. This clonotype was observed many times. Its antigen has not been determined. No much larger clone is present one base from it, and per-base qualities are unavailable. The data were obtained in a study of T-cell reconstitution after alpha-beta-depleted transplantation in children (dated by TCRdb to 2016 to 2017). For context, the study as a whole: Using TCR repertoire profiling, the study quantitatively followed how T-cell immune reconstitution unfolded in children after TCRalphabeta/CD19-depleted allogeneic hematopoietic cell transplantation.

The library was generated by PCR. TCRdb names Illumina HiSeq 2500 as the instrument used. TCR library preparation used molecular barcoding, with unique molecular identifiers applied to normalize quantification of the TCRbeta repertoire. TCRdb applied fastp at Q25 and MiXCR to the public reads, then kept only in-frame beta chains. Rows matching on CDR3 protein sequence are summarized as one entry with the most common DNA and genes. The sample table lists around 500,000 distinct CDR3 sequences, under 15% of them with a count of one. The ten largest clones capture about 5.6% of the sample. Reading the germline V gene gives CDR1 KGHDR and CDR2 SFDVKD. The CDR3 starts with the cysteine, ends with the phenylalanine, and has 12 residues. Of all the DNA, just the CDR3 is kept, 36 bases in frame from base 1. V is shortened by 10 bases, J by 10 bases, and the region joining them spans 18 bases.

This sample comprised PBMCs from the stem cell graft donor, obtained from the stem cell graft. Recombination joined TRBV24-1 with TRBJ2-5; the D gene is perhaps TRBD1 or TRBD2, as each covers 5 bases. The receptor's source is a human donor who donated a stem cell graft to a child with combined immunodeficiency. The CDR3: CATSLGTAIQYF. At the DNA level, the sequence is TGTGCCACTAGCCTAGGGACCGCGATCCAGTACTTC.